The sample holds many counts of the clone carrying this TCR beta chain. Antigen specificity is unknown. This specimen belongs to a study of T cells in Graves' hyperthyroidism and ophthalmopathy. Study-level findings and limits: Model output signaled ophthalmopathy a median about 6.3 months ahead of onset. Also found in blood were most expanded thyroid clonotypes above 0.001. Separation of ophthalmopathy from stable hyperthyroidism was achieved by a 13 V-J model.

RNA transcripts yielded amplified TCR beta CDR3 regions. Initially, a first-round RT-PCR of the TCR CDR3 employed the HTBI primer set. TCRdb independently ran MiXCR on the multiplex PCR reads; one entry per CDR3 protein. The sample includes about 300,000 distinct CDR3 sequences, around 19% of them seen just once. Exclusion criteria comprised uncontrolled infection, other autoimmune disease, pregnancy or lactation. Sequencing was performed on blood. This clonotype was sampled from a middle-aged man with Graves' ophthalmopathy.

The CDR3 DNA reads TGTGCCAGCAGTCCTGGGGCTAGCGGGATGGGGGATACGCAGTATTTT. Amino acids: CASSPGASGMGDTQYF. V usage is TRBV28 and J usage is TRBJ2-3; 9 nucleotides agree with TRBD2. This CDR3 comprises 16 residues. Germline CDR1 MDHEN, CDR2 SYDVKM. V dropped 5 bases and J dropped 6; count of bases not matched to a gene: 12.